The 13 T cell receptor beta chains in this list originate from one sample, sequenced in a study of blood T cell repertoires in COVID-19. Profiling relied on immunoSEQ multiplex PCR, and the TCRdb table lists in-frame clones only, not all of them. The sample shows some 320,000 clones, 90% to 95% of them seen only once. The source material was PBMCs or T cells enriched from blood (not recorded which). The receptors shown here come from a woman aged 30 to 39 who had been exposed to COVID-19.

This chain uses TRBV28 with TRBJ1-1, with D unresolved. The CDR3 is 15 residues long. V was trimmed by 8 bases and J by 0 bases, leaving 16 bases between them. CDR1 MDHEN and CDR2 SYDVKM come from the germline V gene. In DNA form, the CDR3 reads TGTGCCAGCTTCCAACGGGTAACCCTGAACACTGAAGCTTTCTTT. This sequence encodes CASFQRVTLNTEAFF.

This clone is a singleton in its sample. The CDR3 here is CASSPRLAGFYEQYF. CDR3 nucleotide sequence: TGTGCCAGCAGCCCCCGACTAGCGGGGTTCTACGAGCAGTACTTC. This chain connects TRBV11-2 to TRBJ2-7, with TRBD2 matching 11 bases. Unmatched junction bases numbered 6, after V lost 5 bases and J lost 3 bases. The V gene's germline CDR1 is SGHAT and CDR2 FQNNGV. CDR3 length equals 15 residues.

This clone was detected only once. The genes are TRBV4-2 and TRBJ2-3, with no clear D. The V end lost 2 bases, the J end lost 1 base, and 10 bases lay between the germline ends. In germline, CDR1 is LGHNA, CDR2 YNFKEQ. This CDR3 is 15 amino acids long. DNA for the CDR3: TGTGCCAGCAGCCAATCTCTTCGGGGCACAGATACGCAGTATTTT. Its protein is CASSQSLRGTDTQYF.

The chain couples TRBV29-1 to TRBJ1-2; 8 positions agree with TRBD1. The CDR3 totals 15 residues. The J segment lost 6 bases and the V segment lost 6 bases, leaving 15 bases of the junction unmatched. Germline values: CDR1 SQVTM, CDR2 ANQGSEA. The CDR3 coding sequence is TGCAGCGTACTTACCGATGGGACAGGCTACGATGGCTACACCTTC. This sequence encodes CSVLTDGTGYDGYTF.

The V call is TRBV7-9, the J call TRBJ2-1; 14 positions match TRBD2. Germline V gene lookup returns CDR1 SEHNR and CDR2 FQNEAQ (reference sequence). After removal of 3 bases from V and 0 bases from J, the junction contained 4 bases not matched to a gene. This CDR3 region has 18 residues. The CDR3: CASSFGLAGGSSYNEQFF. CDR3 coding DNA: TGTGCCAGCAGCTTTGGACTAGCGGGGGGAAGCTCCTACAATGAGCAGTTCTTC.

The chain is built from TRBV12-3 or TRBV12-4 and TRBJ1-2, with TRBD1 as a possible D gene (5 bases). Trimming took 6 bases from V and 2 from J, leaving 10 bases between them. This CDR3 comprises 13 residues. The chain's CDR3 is CASRRGLNYGYTF. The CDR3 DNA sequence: TGTGCCAGCAGAAGGGGACTGAACTATGGCTACACCTTC.

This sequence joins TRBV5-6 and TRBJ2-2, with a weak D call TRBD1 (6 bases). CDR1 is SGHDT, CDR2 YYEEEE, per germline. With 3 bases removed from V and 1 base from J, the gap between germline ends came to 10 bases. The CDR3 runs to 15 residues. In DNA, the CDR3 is TGTGCCAGCAGCTCTTACAGGGAGAACACCGGGGAGCTGTTTTTT. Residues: CASSSYRENTGELFF.

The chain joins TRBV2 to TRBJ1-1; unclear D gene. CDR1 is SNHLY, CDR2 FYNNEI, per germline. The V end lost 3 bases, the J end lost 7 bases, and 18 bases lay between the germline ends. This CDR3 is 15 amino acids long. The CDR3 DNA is TGTGCCAGCAGTGATACCCCCTCGGACGGACTTGAAGCTTTCTTT. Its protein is CASSDTPSDGLEAFF.

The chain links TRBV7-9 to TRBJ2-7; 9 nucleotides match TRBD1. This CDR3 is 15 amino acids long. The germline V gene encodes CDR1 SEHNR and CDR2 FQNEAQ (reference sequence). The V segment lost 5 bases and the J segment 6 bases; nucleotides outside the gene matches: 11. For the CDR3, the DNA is TGTGCCAGCAGCCCTCACGGGACAGGGTGGGGCGAGCAGTACTTC. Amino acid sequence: CASSPHGTGWGEQYF.

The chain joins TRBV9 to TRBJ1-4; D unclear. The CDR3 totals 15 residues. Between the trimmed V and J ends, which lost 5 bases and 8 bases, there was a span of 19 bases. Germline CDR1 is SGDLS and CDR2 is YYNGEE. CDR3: CASSNHGRREEKLFF. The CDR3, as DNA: TGTGCCAGCAGTAATCATGGCAGGAGGGAGGAAAAACTGTTTTTT.

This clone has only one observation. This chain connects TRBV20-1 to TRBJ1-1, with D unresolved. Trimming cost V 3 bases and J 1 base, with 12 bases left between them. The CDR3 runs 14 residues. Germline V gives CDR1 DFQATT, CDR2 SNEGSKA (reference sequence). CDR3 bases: TGCAGTGCTAGTAGAGGGAGACAGAACACTGAAGCTTTCTTT. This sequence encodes CSASRGRQNTEAFF.

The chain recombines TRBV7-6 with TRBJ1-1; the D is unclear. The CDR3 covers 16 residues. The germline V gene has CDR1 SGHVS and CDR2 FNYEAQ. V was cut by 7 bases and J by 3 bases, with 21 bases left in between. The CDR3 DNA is TGTGCCAGCACTAAAGCGACGCTAGACCGCCACACTGAAGCTTTCTTT. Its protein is CASTKATLDRHTEAFF.

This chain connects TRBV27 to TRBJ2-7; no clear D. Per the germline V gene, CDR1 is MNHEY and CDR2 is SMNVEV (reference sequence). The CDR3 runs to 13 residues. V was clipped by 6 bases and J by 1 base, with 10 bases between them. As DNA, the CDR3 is TGTGCCAGCAGAACCCACAGATCCTACGAGCAGTACTTC. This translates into CASRTHRSYEQYF.